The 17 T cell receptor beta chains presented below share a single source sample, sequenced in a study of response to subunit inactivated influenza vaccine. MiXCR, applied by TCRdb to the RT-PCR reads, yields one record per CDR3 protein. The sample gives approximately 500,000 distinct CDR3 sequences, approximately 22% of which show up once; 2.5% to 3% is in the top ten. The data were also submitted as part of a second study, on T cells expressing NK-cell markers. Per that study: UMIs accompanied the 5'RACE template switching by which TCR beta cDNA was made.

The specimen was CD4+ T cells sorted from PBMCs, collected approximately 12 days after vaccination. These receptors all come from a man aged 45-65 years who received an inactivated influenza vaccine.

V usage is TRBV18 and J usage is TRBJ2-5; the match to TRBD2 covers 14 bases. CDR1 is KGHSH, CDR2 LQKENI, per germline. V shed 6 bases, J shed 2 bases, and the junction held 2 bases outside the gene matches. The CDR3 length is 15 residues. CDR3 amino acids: CASSGTSGRQETQYF. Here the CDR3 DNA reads TGTGCCAGCTCCGGGACTAGCGGGAGACAAGAGACCCAGTACTTC.

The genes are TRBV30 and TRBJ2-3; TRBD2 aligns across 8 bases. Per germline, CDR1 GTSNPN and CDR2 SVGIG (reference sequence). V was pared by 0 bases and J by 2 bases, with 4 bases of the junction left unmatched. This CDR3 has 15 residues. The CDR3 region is CAWSVGAGATDTQYF. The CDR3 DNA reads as TGTGCCTGGAGTGTCGGAGCGGGAGCCACAGATACGCAGTATTTT.

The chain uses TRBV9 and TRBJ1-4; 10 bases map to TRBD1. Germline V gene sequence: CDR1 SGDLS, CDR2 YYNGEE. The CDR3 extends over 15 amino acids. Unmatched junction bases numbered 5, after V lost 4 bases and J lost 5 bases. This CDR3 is CASSRDRGRNEKLFF. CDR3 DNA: TGTGCCAGCAGCAGGGACAGGGGAAGGAATGAAAAACTGTTTTTT.

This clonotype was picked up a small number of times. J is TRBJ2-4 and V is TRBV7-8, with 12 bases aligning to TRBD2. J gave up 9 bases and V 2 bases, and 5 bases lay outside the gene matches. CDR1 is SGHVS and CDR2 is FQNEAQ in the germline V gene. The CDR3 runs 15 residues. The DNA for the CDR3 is TGTGCCAGCAGCTTACTAGCGGGGGGGCCGGGCATTCAGTACTTC. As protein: CASSLLAGGPGIQYF.

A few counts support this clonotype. The CDR3 reads CATSRGVDYHTDTQYF. The CDR3 nucleotides read TGTGCCACCAGCAGGGGAGTAGACTACCACACAGATACGCAGTATTTT. This chain connects TRBV15 to TRBJ2-3; possibly TRBD2 for D (5 bases). The germline CDR1 and CDR2 sequences are LNHNV and YYDKDF (reference sequence). The CDR3 length is 16 residues. V was trimmed by 3 bases and J by 2 bases, leaving 15 bases between them. The full variable domain, in which reference TRBV15 and TRBJ2-3 provide the parts outside the CDR3, is DAMVIQNPRYQVTQFGKPVTLSCSQTLNHNVMYWYQQKSSQAPKLLFHYYDKDFNNEADTPDNFQSRRPNTSFCFLDIRSPGLGDTAMYLCATSRGVDYHTDTQYFGPGTRLTVL.

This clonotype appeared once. The CDR3 nucleotides are TGTGCCAGCAGTCAACACCCGGAGTCGGACACCATATATTTT. Amino acids: CASSQHPESDTIYF. The genes are TRBV6-1 and TRBJ1-3, with D hard to call. The V end was cut by 5 bases, the J end by 8 bases, with 16 bases between. The CDR3 length is 14 residues. Germline assignment: CDR1 MNHNS and CDR2 SASEGT.

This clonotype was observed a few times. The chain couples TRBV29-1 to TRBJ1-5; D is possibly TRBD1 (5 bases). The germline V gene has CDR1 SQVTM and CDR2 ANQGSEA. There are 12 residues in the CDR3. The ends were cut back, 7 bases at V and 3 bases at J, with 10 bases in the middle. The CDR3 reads CSAGGHNQPQHF. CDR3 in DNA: TGCAGCGCGGGTGGACACAATCAGCCCCAGCATTTT.

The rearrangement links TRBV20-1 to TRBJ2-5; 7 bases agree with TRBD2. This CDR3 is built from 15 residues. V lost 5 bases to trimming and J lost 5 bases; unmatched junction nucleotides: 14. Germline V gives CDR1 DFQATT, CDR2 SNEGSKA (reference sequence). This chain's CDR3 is CSASGGNRRRETQYF. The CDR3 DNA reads TGCAGTGCTTCCGGGGGGAACCGACGGCGGGAGACCCAGTACTTC.

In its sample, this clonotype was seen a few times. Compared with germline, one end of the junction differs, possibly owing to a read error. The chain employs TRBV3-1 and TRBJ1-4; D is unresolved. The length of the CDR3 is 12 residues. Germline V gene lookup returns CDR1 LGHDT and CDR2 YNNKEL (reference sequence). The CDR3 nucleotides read TGTGCCAGCAGCCAAGATCGATCGAGGTCGGTCTTT. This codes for CASSQDRSRSVF.

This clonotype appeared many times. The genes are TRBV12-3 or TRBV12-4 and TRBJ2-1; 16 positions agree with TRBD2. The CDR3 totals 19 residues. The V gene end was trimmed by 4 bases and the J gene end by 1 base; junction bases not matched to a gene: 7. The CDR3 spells CASSSGTSGRARSYNEQFF. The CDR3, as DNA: TGTGCCAGCAGTTCAGGGACTAGCGGGAGGGCCAGGTCCTACAATGAGCAGTTCTTC.

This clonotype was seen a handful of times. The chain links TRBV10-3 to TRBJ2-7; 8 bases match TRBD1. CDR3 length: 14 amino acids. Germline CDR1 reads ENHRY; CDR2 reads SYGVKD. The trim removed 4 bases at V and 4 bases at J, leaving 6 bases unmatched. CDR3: CAISVGTGNYEQYF. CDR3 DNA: TGTGCCATCAGTGTAGGGACAGGCAATTACGAGCAGTACTTC.

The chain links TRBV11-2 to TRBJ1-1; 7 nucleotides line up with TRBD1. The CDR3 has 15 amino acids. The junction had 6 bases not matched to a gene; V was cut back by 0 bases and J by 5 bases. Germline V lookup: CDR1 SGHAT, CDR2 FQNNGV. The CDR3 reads CASSLDGQVGTEAFF. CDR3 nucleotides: TGTGCCAGCAGCTTAGATGGACAGGTCGGGACTGAAGCTTTCTTT. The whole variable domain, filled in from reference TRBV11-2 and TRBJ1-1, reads EAGVAQSPRYKIIEKRQSVAFWCNPISGHATLYWYQQILGQGPKLLIQFQNNGVVDDSQLPKDRFSAERLKGVDSTLKIQPAKLEDSAVYLCASSLDGQVGTEAFFGQGTRLTVV.

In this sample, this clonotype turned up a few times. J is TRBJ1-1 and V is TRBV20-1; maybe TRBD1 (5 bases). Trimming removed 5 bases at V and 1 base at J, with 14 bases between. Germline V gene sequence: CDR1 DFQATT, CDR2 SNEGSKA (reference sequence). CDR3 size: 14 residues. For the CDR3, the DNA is TGCAGTGCTGGAGTGACAGTGGGGAACACTGAAGCTTTCTTT. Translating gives CSAGVTVGNTEAFF.

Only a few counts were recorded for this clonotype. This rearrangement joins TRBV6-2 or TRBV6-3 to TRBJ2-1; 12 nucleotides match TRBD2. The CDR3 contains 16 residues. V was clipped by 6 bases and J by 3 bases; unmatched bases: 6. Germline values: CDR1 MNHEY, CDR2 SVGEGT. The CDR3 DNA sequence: TGTGCCAGCAGCCACCTGGGACTAGCGGGCTACAATGAGCAGTTCTTC. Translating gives CASSHLGLAGYNEQFF.

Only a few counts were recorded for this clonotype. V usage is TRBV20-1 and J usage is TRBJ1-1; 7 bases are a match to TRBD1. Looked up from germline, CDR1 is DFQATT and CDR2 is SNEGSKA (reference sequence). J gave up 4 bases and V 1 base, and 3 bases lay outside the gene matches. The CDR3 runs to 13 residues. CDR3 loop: CSARVGGGTEAFF. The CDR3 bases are TGCAGTGCTAGAGTAGGGGGCGGCACTGAAGCTTTCTTT.

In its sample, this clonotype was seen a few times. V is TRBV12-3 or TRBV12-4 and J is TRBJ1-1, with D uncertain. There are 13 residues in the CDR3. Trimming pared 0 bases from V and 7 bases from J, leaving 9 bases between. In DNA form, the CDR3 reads TGTGCCAGCAGTTTAGCCACCAGCCTTGAAGCTTTCTTT. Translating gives CASSLATSLEAFF.

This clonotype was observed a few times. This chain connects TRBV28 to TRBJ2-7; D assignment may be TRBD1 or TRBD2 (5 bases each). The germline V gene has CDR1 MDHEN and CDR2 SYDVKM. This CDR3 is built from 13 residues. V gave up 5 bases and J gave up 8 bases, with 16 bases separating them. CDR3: CASSPGPPVKQYF. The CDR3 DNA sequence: TGTGCCAGCAGTCCGGGACCCCCCGTCAAGCAGTACTTC.